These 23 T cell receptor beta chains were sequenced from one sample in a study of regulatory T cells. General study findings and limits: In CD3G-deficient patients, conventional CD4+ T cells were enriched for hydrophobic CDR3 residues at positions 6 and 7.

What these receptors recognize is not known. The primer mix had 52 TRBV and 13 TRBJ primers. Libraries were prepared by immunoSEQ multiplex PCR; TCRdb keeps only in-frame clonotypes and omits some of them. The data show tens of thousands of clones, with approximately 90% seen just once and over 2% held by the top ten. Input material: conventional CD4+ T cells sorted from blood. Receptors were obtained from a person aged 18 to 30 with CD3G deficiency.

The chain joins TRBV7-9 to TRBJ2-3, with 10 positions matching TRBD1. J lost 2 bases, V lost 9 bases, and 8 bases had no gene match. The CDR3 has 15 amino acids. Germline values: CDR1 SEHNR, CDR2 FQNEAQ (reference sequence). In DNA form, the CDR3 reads TGTGCCAGTTCCCCGGGGACAGGGGCCACAGATACGCAGTATTTT. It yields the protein CASSPGTGATDTQYF.

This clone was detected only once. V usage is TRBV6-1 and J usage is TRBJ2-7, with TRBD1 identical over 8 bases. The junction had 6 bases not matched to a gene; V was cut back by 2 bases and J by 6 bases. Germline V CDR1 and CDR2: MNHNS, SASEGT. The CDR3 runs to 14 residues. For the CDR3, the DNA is TGTGCCAGCAGTGAAAGGACAGGGAAGCTCGAGCAGTACTTC. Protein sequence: CASSERTGKLEQYF.

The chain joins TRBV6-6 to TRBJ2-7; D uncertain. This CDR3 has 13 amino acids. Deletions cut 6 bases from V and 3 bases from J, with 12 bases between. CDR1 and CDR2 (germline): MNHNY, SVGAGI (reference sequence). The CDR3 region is CASSPRDGYEQYF. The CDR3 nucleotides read TGTGCCAGCAGCCCCCGCGACGGCTACGAGCAGTACTTC.

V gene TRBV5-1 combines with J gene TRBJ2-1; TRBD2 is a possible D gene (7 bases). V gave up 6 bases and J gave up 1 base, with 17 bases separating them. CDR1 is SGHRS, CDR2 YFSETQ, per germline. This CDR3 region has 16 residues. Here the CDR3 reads CASNGGGSASYNEQFF. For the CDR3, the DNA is TGCGCCAGCAATGGGGGCGGGAGCGCATCCTACAATGAGCAGTTCTTC.

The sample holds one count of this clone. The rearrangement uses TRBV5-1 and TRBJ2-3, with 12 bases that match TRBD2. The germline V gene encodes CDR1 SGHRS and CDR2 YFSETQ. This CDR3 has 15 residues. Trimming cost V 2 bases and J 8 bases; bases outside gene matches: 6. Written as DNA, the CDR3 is TGCGCCAGCAGCTTCGGACTAGCGGGGACTAGTACGCAGTATTTT. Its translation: CASSFGLAGTSTQYF.

DNA of the CDR3: TGTGCCAGCAGCTTGGACAGGGAGGCTGAAGCTTTCTTT. Residues: CASSLDREAEAFF. The chain links TRBV7-2 to TRBJ1-1; 8 bases match TRBD1. Germline CDR1 reads SGHTA; CDR2 reads FQGNSA. Trimming took 3 bases from V and 6 from J; bases not matched to a gene: 3. The CDR3 extends over 13 amino acids.

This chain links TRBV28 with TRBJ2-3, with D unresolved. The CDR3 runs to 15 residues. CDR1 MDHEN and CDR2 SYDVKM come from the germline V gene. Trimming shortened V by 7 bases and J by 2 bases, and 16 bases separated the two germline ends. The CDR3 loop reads CASTHAGRNTDTQYF. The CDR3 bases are TGTGCCAGCACCCATGCTGGGCGGAACACAGATACGCAGTATTTT.

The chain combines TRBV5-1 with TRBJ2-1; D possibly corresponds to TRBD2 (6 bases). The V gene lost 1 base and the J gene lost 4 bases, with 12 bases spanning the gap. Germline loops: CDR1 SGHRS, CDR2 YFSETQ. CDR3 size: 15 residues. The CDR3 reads CASSLSTSRYNEQFF. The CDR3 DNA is TGCGCCAGCAGCTTGAGCACTAGCAGATACAATGAGCAGTTCTTC.

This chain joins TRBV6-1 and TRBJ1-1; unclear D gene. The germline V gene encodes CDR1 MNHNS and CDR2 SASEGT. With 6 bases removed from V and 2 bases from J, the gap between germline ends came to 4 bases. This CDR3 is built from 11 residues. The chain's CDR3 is CASRKNTEAFF. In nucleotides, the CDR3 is TGTGCCAGCAGAAAAAACACTGAAGCTTTCTTT.

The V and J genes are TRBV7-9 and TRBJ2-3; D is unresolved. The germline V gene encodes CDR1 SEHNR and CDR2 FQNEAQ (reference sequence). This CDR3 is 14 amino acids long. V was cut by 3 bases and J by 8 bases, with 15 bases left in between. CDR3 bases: TGTGCCAGCAGCTTGGGTGCGGCCGGGCGTACGCAGTATTTT. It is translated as CASSLGAAGRTQYF.

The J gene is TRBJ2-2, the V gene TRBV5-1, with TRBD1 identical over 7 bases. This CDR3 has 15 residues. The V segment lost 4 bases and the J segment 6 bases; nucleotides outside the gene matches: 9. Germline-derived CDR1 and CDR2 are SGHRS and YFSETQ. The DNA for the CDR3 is TGCGCCAGCAGCCTATCGACAGGGTCGGCCGGGGAGCTGTTTTTT. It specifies CASSLSTGSAGELFF.

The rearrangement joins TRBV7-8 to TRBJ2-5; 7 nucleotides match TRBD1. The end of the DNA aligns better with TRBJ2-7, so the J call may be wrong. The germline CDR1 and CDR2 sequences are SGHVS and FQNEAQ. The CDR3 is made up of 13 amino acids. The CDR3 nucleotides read TGTGCCAGCAGCCTGGGACAGCCCTACGAGCAGTACTTC. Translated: CASSLGQPYEQYF.

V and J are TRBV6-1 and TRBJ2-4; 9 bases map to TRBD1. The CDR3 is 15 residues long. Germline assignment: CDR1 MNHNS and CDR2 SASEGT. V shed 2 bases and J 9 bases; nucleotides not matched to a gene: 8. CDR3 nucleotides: TGTGCCAGCAGTGAACTTAGGGACAGGGTGGGCATTCAGTACTTC. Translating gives CASSELRDRVGIQYF.

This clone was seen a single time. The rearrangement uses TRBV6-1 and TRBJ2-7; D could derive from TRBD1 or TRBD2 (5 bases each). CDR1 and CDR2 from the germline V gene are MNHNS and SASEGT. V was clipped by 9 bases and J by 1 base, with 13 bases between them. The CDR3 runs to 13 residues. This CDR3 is CASNWDGSYEQYF. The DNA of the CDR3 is TGTGCCAGTAATTGGGACGGTTCCTACGAGCAGTACTTC.

The CDR3 is CASSVGLAGARGYEQYF. For the CDR3, the DNA is TGTGCCAGCAGTGTTGGACTAGCGGGAGCTCGTGGCTACGAGCAGTACTTC. The rearrangement joins TRBV6-1 to TRBJ2-7; 13 nucleotides match TRBD2. This CDR3 is built from 17 residues. Per the germline V gene, CDR1 is MNHNS and CDR2 is SASEGT. Trimming at V came to 4 bases and at J to 3 bases, leaving 9 bases not matched to a gene.

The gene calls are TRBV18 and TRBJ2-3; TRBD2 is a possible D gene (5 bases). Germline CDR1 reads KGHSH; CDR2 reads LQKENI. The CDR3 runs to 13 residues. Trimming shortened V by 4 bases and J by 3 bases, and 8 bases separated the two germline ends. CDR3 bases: TGTGCCAGCTCACGCCCGGGGACAGATACGCAGTATTTT. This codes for CASSRPGTDTQYF. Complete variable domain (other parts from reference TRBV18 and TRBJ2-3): NAGVMQNPRHLVRRRGQEARLRCSPMKGHSHVYWYRQLPEEGLKFMVYLQKENIIDESGMPKERFSAEFPKEGPSILRIQQVVRGDSAAYFCASSRPGTDTQYFGPGTRLTVL.

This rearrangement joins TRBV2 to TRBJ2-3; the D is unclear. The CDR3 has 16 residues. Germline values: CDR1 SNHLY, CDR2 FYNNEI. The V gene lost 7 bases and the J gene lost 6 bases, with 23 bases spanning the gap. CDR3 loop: CASTVSSGPFIDTQYF. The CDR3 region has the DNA TGTGCCAGCACCGTGTCCTCGGGCCCCTTTATTGATACGCAGTATTTT.

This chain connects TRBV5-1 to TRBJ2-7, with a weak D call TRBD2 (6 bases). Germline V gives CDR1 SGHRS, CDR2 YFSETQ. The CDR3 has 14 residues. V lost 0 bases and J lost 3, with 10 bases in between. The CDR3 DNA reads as TGCGCCAGCAGCTTGGCCCCCGGGAGCTACGAGCAGTACTTC. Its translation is CASSLAPGSYEQYF. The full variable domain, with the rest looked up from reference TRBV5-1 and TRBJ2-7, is KAGVTQTPRYLIKTRGQQVTLSCSPISGHRSVSWYQQTPGQGLQFLFEYFSETQRNKGNFPGRFSGRQFSNSRSEMNVSTLELGDSALYLCASSLAPGSYEQYFGPGTRLTVT.

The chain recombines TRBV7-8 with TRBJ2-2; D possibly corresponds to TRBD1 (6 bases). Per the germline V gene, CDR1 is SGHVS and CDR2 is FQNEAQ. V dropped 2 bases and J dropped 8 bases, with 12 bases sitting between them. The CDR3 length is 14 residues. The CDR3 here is CASSLQGRRGELFF. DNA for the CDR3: TGTGCCAGCAGCTTACAGGGGCGACGTGGGGAGCTGTTTTTT.

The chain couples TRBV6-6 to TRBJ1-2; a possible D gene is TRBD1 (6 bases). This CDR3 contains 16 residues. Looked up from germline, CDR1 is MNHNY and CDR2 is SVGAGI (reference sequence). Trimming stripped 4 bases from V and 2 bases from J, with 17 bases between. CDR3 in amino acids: CASSSQLRGGNYGYTF. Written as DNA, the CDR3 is TGTGCCAGCAGTTCGCAGCTAAGGGGGGGGAACTATGGCTACACCTTC.

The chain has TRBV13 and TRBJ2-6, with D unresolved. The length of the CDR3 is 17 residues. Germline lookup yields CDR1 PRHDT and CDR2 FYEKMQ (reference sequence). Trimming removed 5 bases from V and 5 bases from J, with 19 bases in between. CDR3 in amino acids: CASSDHRVQSRANVLTF. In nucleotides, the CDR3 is TGTGCCAGCAGCGATCACCGAGTACAAAGTCGGGCCAACGTCCTGACTTTC. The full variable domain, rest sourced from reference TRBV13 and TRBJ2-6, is AAGVIQSPRHLIKEKRETATLKCYPIPRHDTVYWYQQGPGQDPQFLISFYEKMQSDKGSIPDRFSAQQFSDYHSELNMSSLELGDSALYFCASSDHRVQSRANVLTFGAGSRLTVL.

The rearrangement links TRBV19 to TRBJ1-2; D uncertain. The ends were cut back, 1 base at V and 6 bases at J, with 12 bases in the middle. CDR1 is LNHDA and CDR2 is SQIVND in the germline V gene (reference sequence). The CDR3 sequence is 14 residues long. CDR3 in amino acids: CASSIGVRNNGYTF. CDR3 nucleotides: TGTGCCAGTAGTATAGGGGTCAGAAACAATGGCTACACCTTC.

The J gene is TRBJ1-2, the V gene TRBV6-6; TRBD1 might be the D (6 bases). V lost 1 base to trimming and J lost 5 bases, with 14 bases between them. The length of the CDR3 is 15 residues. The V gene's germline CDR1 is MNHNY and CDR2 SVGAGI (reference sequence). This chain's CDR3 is CASSYYGQGGYGYTF. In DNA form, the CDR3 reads TGTGCCAGCAGTTACTACGGTCAAGGGGGGTATGGCTACACCTTC.